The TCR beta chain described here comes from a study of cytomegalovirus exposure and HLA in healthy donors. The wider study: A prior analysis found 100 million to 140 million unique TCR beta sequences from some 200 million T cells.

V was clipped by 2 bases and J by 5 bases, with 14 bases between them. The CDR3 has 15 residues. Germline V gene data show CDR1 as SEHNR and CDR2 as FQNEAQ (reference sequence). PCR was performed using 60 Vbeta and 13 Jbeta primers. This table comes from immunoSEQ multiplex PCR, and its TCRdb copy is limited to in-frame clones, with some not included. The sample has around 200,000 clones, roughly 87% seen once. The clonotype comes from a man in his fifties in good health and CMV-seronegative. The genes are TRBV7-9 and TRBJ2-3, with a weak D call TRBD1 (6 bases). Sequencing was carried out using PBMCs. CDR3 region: CASSLNGGGGDTQYF. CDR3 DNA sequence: TGTGCCAGCAGCTTAAACGGTGGGGGCGGAGATACGCAGTATTTT.